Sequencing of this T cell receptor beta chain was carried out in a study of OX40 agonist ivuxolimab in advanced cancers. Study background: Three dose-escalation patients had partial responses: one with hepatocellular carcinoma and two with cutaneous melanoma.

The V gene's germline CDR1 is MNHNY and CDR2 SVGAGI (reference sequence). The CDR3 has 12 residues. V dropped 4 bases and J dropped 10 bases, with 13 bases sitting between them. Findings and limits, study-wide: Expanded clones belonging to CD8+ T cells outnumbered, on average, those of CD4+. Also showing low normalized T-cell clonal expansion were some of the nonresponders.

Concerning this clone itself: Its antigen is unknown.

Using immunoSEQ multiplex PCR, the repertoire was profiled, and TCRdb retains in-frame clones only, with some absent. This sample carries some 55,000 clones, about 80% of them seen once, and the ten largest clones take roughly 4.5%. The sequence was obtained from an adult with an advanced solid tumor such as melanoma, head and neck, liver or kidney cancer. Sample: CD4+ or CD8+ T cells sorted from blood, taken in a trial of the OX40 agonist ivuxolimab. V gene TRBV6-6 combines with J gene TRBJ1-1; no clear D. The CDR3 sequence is CASSSLRGGAFF. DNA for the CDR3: TGTGCCAGCAGTTCCTTAAGAGGTGGAGCTTTCTTT.